This is a list of T cell receptor beta chains from one sample in a study of control samples from healthy donors and cancer patients. Clones were sequenced by immunoSEQ multiplex PCR, and TCRdb holds only the in-frame ones, with some missing. Counted here are 110,000 to 150,000 clones, around 90% occurring once; the ten biggest clones make up less than 5%. The sequencing input was blood. Receptors originate from a man aged 25-45 years in good health. The CDR3 runs from the conserved cysteine through the conserved F or W. Fields, in order: J gene, V gene, D gene, clone size, CDR3 DNA, CDR3 protein. The D gene is left open where the match is weak. Clone size, where shown, is once, few, many, or a class for clones that have expanded.

TRBJ1-2 | TRBV19 | - | - | TGTGCCAGTAGGGTCCAGGGGAACTATGGCTACACCTTC | CASRVQGNYGYTF
TRBJ1-3 | TRBV7-2 | - | - | TGTGCCAGCAGCTTAGGGGCAGGAAACACCATATATTTT | CASSLGAGNTIYF
TRBJ1-1 | TRBV7-3 | - | - | TGTGCCAGCAGCTTACTCGGGGCGGACACTGAAGCTTTCTTT | CASSLLGADTEAFF
TRBJ2-5 | TRBV5-1 | - | - | TGCGCCAGCAGCCTGTCGGCGACCCAAGAGACCCAGTACTTC | CASSLSATQETQYF
TRBJ1-3 | TRBV1 | - | - | TGCACCAGCAGCCACCTGACACCTCACTCTGGAAACACCATATATTTT | CTSSHLTPHSGNTIYF
TRBJ2-5 | TRBV7-9 | - | - | TGTGCCAGCGCCTCTTACAGGGAAGGGGGGTACCAAGAGACCCAGTACTTC | CASASYREGGYQETQYF
TRBJ2-2 | TRBV7-2 | - | - | TGTGCCAGCAGCTTAGAGGTTGCAGGGACCGGGGAGCTGTTTTTT | CASSLEVAGTGELFF
TRBJ2-7 | TRBV14 | TRBD1 | - | TGTGCCAGCAGCCAACATCGGGACAGTAACTACGAGCAGTACTTC | CASSQHRDSNYEQYF
TRBJ2-3 | TRBV9 | - | - | TGTGCCAGCAGCACCTCCGGACTGGCCGGCACAGATACGCAGTATTTT | CASSTSGLAGTDTQYF
TRBJ2-3 | TRBV19 | - | - | TGTGCCAGTATGGAGGCAGATACGCAGTATTTT | CASMEADTQYF
TRBJ2-3 | TRBV25-1 | - | - | TGTGCCAGCAGTGAAAAGGGCGTAGAGACAATTTGTACGCAGTATTTT | CASSEKGVETICTQYF
TRBJ2-1 | TRBV2 | TRBD1 | - | TGTGCCAGCAGTGGGGGGGACAGGGTTCAATTCTTC | CASSGGDRVQFF
TRBJ1-5 | TRBV4-1 | - | - | TGCGCCAGCAGCCAACCTGACGGGAGCGGTCAGCCCCAGCATTTT | CASSQPDGSGQPQHF
TRBJ2-5 | TRBV5-8 | - | - | TGTGCCAGCAGCTTGTTTGCGTCAGTCATCCAAGAGACCCAGTACTTC | CASSLFASVIQETQYF
TRBJ2-5 | TRBV7-8 | - | few | TGTGCCAGCAGCTTACGGACCATGGGGGAGACCCAGTACTTC | CASSLRTMGETQYF
TRBJ1-3 | TRBV15 | - | few | TGTGCCACCAGCAGAGATCCCGTAACCTCTGGAAACACCATATATTTT | CATSRDPVTSGNTIYF
TRBJ2-3 | TRBV24-1 | TRBD1 | - | TGTGCCACCAGTGATTTGAGGGGGCGCACAGATACGCAGTATTTT | CATSDLRGRTDTQYF
TRBJ2-5 | TRBV7-2 | TRBD1 | - | TGTGCCAGCAGCTTAGTCGGGACAGATACAGCAGAGACCCAGTACTTC | CASSLVGTDTAETQYF
TRBJ1-1 | TRBV3-1/TRBV3-2 | TRBD1 | - | TGTGCCAGCAGCTGGACAGGAGAAAACACTGAAGCTTTCTTT | CASSWTGENTEAFF
TRBJ2-1 | TRBV7-9 | TRBD1 | - | TGTGCCAGCAGCTTCCTCGGACAGGGGCTCAATGAGCAGTTCTTC | CASSFLGQGLNEQFF
TRBJ2-3 | TRBV6-1 | - | - | TGTGCCAGCAGTGAAGGGTGGGGAGATACGCAGTATTTT | CASSEGWGDTQYF
TRBJ1-1 | TRBV6-5 | - | - | TGTGCCAGCAGGTGGACGGGGAACACTGAAGCTTTCTTT | CASRWTGNTEAFF
TRBJ2-7 | TRBV9 | TRBD2 | - | TGTGCCAGCAGCGTAGAAAGCGGGGGCCCCTCCTACGAGCAGTACTTC | CASSVESGGPSYEQYF
TRBJ2-7 | TRBV5-1 | TRBD1 | - | TGCGCCAGCAGTTCGGGACAGGGGAAGGGCGAGCAGTACTTC | CASSSGQGKGEQYF
TRBJ2-7 | TRBV6-2/TRBV6-3 | TRBD2 | - | TGTGCCAGCAGTTACTCCTCTAGCGGGGGATACGAGCAGTACTTC | CASSYSSSGGYEQYF
TRBJ2-7 | TRBV6-6 | - | once | TGTGCCAGTGCCCCACTAGAAGCGTCCACAACCGACGAGCAGTACTTC | CASAPLEASTTDEQYF
TRBJ1-1 | TRBV6-2/TRBV6-3 | TRBD1 | - | TGTGCCAGCAGTTACCCAGGGGGGAGGACTGAAGCTTTCTTT | CASSYPGGRTEAFF
TRBJ2-5 | TRBV10-1 | TRBD2 | - | TGCGCCAGCAGGGGGACTAAACAAGAGACCCAGTACTTC | CASRGTKQETQYF
TRBJ2-1 | TRBV6-5 | TRBD2 | once | TGTGCCACCCTTCCTGGCGGGAGGGGGAATGAGCAGTTCTTC | CATLPGGRGNEQFF
TRBJ1-3 | TRBV6-1 | - | - | TGTGCCAGCAGTGAAAAAAACAGTGTGAGAAACACCATATATTTT | CASSEKNSVRNTIYF
TRBJ1-1 | TRBV4-1 | - | - | TGCGCCAGCAGCTTACGAGACGGGAACACTGAAGCTTTCTTT | CASSLRDGNTEAFF
TRBJ2-2 | TRBV11-2 | TRBD2 | - | TGTGCCAGCAGCTTTTTTAGCGGGAGGAGGACCGGGGAGCTGTTTTTT | CASSFFSGRRTGELFF
TRBJ2-1 | TRBV12-1 | - | - | TGTGCCAGCAGCCCATACGACTCCAGCTCCTACAATGAGCAGTTCTTC | CASSPYDSSSYNEQFF
TRBJ1-3 | TRBV4-1 | TRBD1 | - | TGCGCCAGCAGCCCTGTGGGACAGGGTGCCTCAGGGGTGGACACCATATATTTT | CASSPVGQGASGVDTIYF
TRBJ2-6 | TRBV9 | - | - | TGTGCCAGCAGCGCTCGATTTTCTGGGGCCAACGTCCTGACTTTC | CASSARFSGANVLTF
TRBJ2-7 | TRBV5-8 | TRBD1 | once | TGTGCCAGCAGCTTGCTGGCCTTGGGACAGGTGTTTTACGAGCAGTACTTC | CASSLLALGQVFYEQYF
TRBJ1-2 | TRBV19 | - | - | TGTGCCAGTAGCCCCCGCGTTGGGTTTAACTATGGCTACACCTTC | CASSPRVGFNYGYTF
TRBJ2-5 | TRBV7-9 | - | - | TGTGCCAGCAGCACAAGTGAGACCCAGTACTTC | CASSTSETQYF
TRBJ2-2 | TRBV2 | - | - | TGTGCCAGCAGCCCCAAACAGGGATGGTCGAACACCGGGGAGCTGTTTTTT | CASSPKQGWSNTGELFF
TRBJ2-2 | TRBV24-1 | - | - | TGTGCCACCAGTGAAACTGGCGGGGAGCTGTTTTTT | CATSETGGELFF
TRBJ2-1 | TRBV7-9 | TRBD2 | - | TGTGCCAGCAGCTCCACGACCGTAGCGGGAGTCCTCTACAATGAGCAGTTCTTC | CASSSTTVAGVLYNEQFF
TRBJ1-5 | TRBV4-1 | - | few | TGCGCCAGCAGCCAAGAGCCTTATAGCAATCAGCCCCAGCATTTT | CASSQEPYSNQPQHF
TRBJ2-2 | TRBV25-1 | TRBD1 | - | TGTGCCAGCAGTAAGGGACAGGTGAACACCGGGGAGCTGTTTTTT | CASSKGQVNTGELFF
TRBJ1-6 | TRBV19 | - | once | TGTGCCAGTAGTATCAGTTCCCCGAGCTCCTATAATTCACCCCTCCACTTT | CASSISSPSSYNSPLHF
TRBJ1-4 | TRBV4-2 | TRBD1 | - | TGTGCCAGCAGCCAAGGACCGGGACAGGGAAATGAAAAACTGTTTTTT | CASSQGPGQGNEKLFF